This T cell receptor (beta chain) was sequenced in a study of T cell responses to AZD1222 COVID-19 vaccine. Repertoires were generated with immunoSEQ multiplex PCR, while TCRdb's copy carries only in-frame clones and drops some. The data hold approximately 80,000 clones, with 70% to 90% observed a single time. In the case of this clone: Its antigen is not identified.

Regarding the study as a whole: Spike-specific TCR breadth and depth both grew after two AZD1222 doses. At study baseline, merely roughly 6 AZD1222 recipients were seropositive. White British donors predominated, females outnumbered males, and clonal diversity was possibly underestimated.

The V segment lost 2 bases and the J segment 5 bases; nucleotides outside the gene matches: 5. Germline-derived CDR1 and CDR2 are SGHNT and YYREEE (reference sequence). The CDR3 has 15 residues. This TCR came from an adult who received the AZD1222 COVID-19 vaccine. The V gene is TRBV5-4, the J gene TRBJ1-5, with 9 bases that match TRBD1. The sequencing used peripheral blood, collected 28 days after the second AZD1222 dose. CDR3 nucleotide sequence: TGTGCCAGCAGCTTAACAGGGGGCGCGGATCAGCCCCAGCATTTT. Amino acid sequence: CASSLTGGADQPQHF.